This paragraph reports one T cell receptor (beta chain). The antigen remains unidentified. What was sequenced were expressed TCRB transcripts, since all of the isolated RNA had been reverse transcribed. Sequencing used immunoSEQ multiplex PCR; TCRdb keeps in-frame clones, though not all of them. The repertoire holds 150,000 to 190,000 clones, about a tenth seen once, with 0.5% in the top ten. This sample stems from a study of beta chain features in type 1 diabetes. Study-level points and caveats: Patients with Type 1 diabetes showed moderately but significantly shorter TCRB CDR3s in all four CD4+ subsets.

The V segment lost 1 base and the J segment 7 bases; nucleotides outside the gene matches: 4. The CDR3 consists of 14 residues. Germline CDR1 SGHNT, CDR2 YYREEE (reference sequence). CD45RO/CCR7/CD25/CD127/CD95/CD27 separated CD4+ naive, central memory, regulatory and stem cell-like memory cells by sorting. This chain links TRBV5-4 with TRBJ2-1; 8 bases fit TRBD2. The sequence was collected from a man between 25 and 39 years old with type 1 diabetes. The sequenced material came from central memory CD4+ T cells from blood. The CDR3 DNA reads TGTGCCAGCAGCTTGCTAGCGGGTGCAAATGAGCAGTTCTTC. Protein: CASSLLAGANEQFF.